This T cell receptor (beta chain) was sequenced for a study of IL-17A CD8 T cells in psoriatic arthritis synovium. A note on the overall study: The goal of the study was to characterize the phenotype, molecular profile and function of synovial IL-17A+CD8+ T cells in the pathogenesis of psoriatic arthritis.

Magnetically isolated CD3+ T cells were stimulated approximately 1.4 hours with PMA and ionomycin, then labeled by IL-17A and IFNgamma cytokine secretion assays. Synovial fluid effusions were drawn from actively inflamed joints of patients with psoriatic arthritis. Memory CD8+ T cells in synovial fluid were sorted patient by patient into Tc17 (IL-17A+) cells, bulk memory cells and Tc1 (IL-17A-IFNgamma+) cells in order to compare their TCR repertoires. The psoriatic arthritis patients fulfilled the Classification of Psoriatic Arthritis Study Group (CASPAR) criteria. Cytokine-secreting cells were counterstained with viability dye and anti-CD3, CD8, CD14 and CD4 antibodies and sorted on a BD FACSAria. A few patients with psoriatic arthritis provided sorted synovial fluid CD8+ T cell subsets that underwent TCRbeta sequencing. After isolation with Lymphoprep, synovial fluid mononuclear cells were cryopreserved in liquid nitrogen until use. Approximately 50% fetal calf serum and around 9.5% dimethyl sulfoxide were contained in the cryopreservation medium.

About this clone itself: The clone's antigen remains unknown. The record has no base qualities; no much larger clone is one base away.

The CDR3 numbers 13 residues from cysteine through phenylalanine. The CDR3 DNA has 39 bases and is translated from base 1. Taken from the germline V gene (reference sequence), the CDR1 and CDR2 loops are LNHDA and SQIVND. V is shortened by 3 bases, J by 9 bases, and the region joining them spans 12 bases. The investigation overall reported the following: Only three patients were covered by TCR sequencing, and this limited sample size was acknowledged by the authors. Although most synovial CD8+ subsets stayed polyclonal, some individual clones made up over 4% of the repertoire. Cells came from synovial fluid rather than synovial tissue, since no psoriatic arthritis synovial tissue samples were available. In two patients, many Tc17 clones were shared with the synovial Tc1 population, giving Morisita overlap indices above 0.8.

After DNA extraction (Qiagen), TCRbeta V-D-J rearrangements were amplified in a bias-controlled manner and then sequenced at high throughput (immunoSEQ; Adaptive Biotech). In the original analysis: The immunoSEQ Analyzer platform was used for sequence-level analysis of productive sequences. Clonality was calculated as 1 minus Pielou's evenness, so values run from 0 (highly polyclonal) up to 1 (monoclonal). How much repertoires overlapped between subsets was quantified with the Morisita index, which goes from 0 (no similarity) to 1 (complete similarity). The table was pulled from immuneACCESS by TCRdb, which kept in-frame rearrangements only. Such tables lose some clones; where checked, under half of the loss comes from unresolved V genes, and the rest has no known cause. The V and J calls and clone size come from that table; D and trimming were worked out from the DNA. Counted in this sample were under 2,500 clones; about 72% of them appeared once. The ten biggest clones cover around 10% of the sample.

The chain uses TRBV19 and TRBJ2-1, and the D gene may be TRBD2, 6 bases matching. This sequence originates from a human donor with psoriatic arthritis. Sequenced input: IFN-gamma+ CD8+ T cells from synovial fluid. Reading the label with the study, this specimen's cell subset or site is: IL-17A-IFNgamma+ memory CD8+ (Tc1) cells. The sequence in DNA is TGTGCCAGTAGTATCGGCCTAGCGAGTGAGCAGTTCTTC. This encodes CASSIGLASEQFF.